These 19 T cell receptor beta chains came from one sample sequenced in a study of cytomegalovirus exposure and HLA in healthy donors. The protocol was immunoSEQ multiplex PCR, while the TCRdb copy is restricted to in-frame clones and leaves out a portion. The table shows over 120,000 clones, with roughly 87% occurring only once. The sequencing sample was made of PBMCs. These receptors were collected from a man aged 18 to 29 in good health and CMV-seropositive.

The sample holds one count of this clone. The gene calls are TRBV11-2 and TRBJ2-3; 13 bases are shared with TRBD2. The J segment lost 5 bases and the V segment lost 4 bases, leaving 12 bases of the junction unmatched. This CDR3 has 18 residues. CDR1 SGHAT and CDR2 FQNNGV come from the germline V gene. The CDR3 loop is CASSSYITSGGAGDTQYF. CDR3 coding DNA: TGTGCCAGCAGCTCCTACATTACTAGCGGGGGGGCAGGAGATACGCAGTATTTT. The full variable domain, rest sourced from reference TRBV11-2 and TRBJ2-3, is EAGVAQSPRYKIIEKRQSVAFWCNPISGHATLYWYQQILGQGPKLLIQFQNNGVVDDSQLPKDRFSAERLKGVDSTLKIQPAKLEDSAVYLCASSSYITSGGAGDTQYFGPGTRLTVL.

A single count supports this clone. The chain uses TRBV19 and TRBJ2-3; 9 nucleotides align to TRBD2. This CDR3 spans 14 amino acids. Looked up from germline, CDR1 is LNHDA and CDR2 is SQIVND (reference sequence). Trimming cost V 5 bases and J 1 base; bases outside gene matches: 1. This CDR3 is CASSVAGGTDTQYF. CDR3 in DNA: TGTGCCAGTAGTGTAGCGGGAGGCACAGATACGCAGTATTTT.

The chain uses TRBV6-5 and TRBJ1-1; D is possibly TRBD1 (6 bases). Trimming took off 2 bases at V and 5 bases at J, with 15 bases between the two ends. CDR1 and CDR2 from the germline V gene are MNHEY and SVGAGI. The CDR3 has 15 residues. This CDR3 is CASSYQWSGDTEAFF. The CDR3 DNA reads TGTGCCAGCAGTTACCAGTGGTCAGGGGATACTGAAGCTTTCTTT.

The chain is built from TRBV5-5 and TRBJ2-1; no clear D. Germline CDR1 reads SGHKS; CDR2 reads YYEKEE (reference sequence). Trimming stripped 2 bases from V and 8 bases from J, with 17 bases between. The CDR3 totals 15 residues. The DNA for the CDR3 is TGTGCCAGCAGCTTAATAGGTCTAGTCACTGATGAGCAGTTCTTC. Its protein is CASSLIGLVTDEQFF.

The V gene is TRBV14, the J gene TRBJ2-5; 8 nucleotides agree with TRBD1. V was pared by 4 bases and J by 4 bases, with 8 bases of the junction left unmatched. The CDR3 spans 15 residues. The V gene's germline CDR1 is SGHDN and CDR2 FVKESK. CDR3 DNA sequence: TGTGCCAGCAGCCTTCGACAGGGGCAAGGAGAGACCCAGTACTTC. The encoded protein is CASSLRQGQGETQYF.

The chain carries TRBV5-4 and TRBJ2-3, with D possibly TRBD2 on 7 matching bases. Germline CDR1 and CDR2: SGHNT and YYREEE (reference sequence). V was pared by 3 bases and J by 10 bases, with 21 bases between. The CDR3 has 15 amino acids. The CDR3 reads CASSSWGGPIGSQYF. CDR3 DNA: TGTGCCAGCAGCTCTTGGGGGGGCCCGATAGGCTCGCAGTATTTT.

The chain combines TRBV19 with TRBJ1-5, with TRBD1 as a possible D gene (5 bases). The CDR3 extends over 15 amino acids. In germline, CDR1 is LNHDA, CDR2 SQIVND (reference sequence). With 6 bases removed from V and 7 bases from J, the gap between germline ends came to 19 bases. The CDR3 nucleotides read TGTGCCAGTAGCGTGGGACTTCCCGGGTCCCAGCCCCAGCATTTT. Residues: CASSVGLPGSQPQHF.

The chain recombines TRBV30 with TRBJ2-3, with TRBD2 identical over 9 bases. Losses at the gene ends were 0 bases for V and 2 bases for J; bases not matched to a gene: 3. Germline-derived CDR1 and CDR2 are GTSNPN and SVGIG (reference sequence). This CDR3 has 15 residues. The CDR3 DNA sequence: TGTGCCTGGAGTGTGGGCGGGGGGGACACAGATACGCAGTATTTT. The encoded protein is CAWSVGGGDTDTQYF.

This rearrangement joins TRBV14 to TRBJ1-1, with 8 positions matching TRBD1. With V trimmed by 1 base and J by 11 bases, 9 bases remained unmatched. Germline CDR1 is SGHDN and CDR2 is FVKESK. The CDR3 has 14 residues. The CDR3 reads CASSQVGSRDRAFF. The CDR3 DNA reads TGTGCCAGCAGCCAAGTCGGAAGCCGGGACAGGGCTTTCTTT.

This sequence joins TRBV5-1 and TRBJ2-1; 7 bases line up with TRBD2. The ends lost 0 bases at V and 0 bases at J; junction bases unmatched: 3. There are 16 residues in the CDR3. Germline V lookup: CDR1 SGHRS, CDR2 YFSETQ. The CDR3 here is CASSLVRGSSYNEQFF. In DNA, the CDR3 is TGCGCCAGCAGCTTGGTCCGCGGGAGCTCCTACAATGAGCAGTTCTTC.

The chain employs TRBV5-1 and TRBJ2-5, with D hard to call. Trimming shortened V by 4 bases and J by 6 bases, and 13 bases separated the two germline ends. Germline CDR1 SGHRS, CDR2 YFSETQ. This CDR3 spans 13 amino acids. CDR3 DNA: TGCGCCAGCAGCGCTAACGAGGTAAAGACCCAGTACTTC. Residues: CASSANEVKTQYF.

This clone was picked up one time. This chain links TRBV10-3 with TRBJ2-7, with TRBD1 matching 7 bases. Germline CDR1 is ENHRY and CDR2 is SYGVKD. The CDR3 is 15 amino acids. The V and J ends lost 3 bases and 5 bases, in that order; junction bases with no gene match: 10. Here the CDR3 reads CAISDTGQFRNEQYF. The CDR3, as DNA: TGTGCCATCAGTGATACGGGACAGTTTAGAAACGAGCAGTACTTC.

V usage is TRBV9 and J usage is TRBJ2-1; 10 nucleotides line up with TRBD2. The ends lost 3 bases at V and 3 bases at J; junction bases unmatched: 3. This CDR3 comprises 15 residues. The V gene's germline CDR1 is SGDLS and CDR2 YYNGEE. The CDR3 loop is CASSGGLADYNEQFF. CDR3 in DNA: TGTGCCAGCAGCGGCGGACTAGCGGACTACAATGAGCAGTTCTTC.

This rearrangement joins TRBV5-8 to TRBJ1-1; 7 nucleotides align to TRBD1. CDR3 length: 14 amino acids. V shed 4 bases, J shed 2 bases, and the junction held 5 bases outside the gene matches. Germline CDR1 is SGHTS and CDR2 is YDEGEE. CDR3 sequence (DNA): TGTGCCAGCAGCCCCAGACAGGGTAACACTGAAGCTTTCTTT. Translation: CASSPRQGNTEAFF. Full variable domain (outside the CDR3, taken from reference TRBV5-8 and TRBJ1-1): EAGVTQSPTHLIKTRGQQATLRCSPISGHTSVYWYQQALGLGLQFLLWYDEGEERNRGNFPPRFSGRQFPNYSSELNVNALELEDSALYLCASSPRQGNTEAFFGQGTRLTVV.

The CDR3 DNA follows: TGTGCCAGCAGCGTAGCAGGGGTGAGCTCCTACGAGCAGTACTTC. This codes for CASSVAGVSSYEQYF. This chain uses TRBV9 with TRBJ2-7; D perhaps matches TRBD1 (6 bases). Trimming removed 0 bases at V and 0 bases at J, with 10 bases between. The CDR3 spans 15 residues. Looked up from germline, CDR1 is SGDLS and CDR2 is YYNGEE.

The chain links TRBV7-9 to TRBJ2-1; D remains unclear. Germline lookup yields CDR1 SEHNR and CDR2 FQNEAQ (reference sequence). The CDR3 is 13 amino acids. Trimming left V 5 bases short and J 5 bases short, with 10 bases between. In nucleotides, the CDR3 is TGTGCCAGCAGCCGCCACTTCGACAATGAGCAGTTCTTC. This encodes CASSRHFDNEQFF.

The gene calls are TRBV9 and TRBJ2-3, with D tentatively TRBD2 (5 bases). Between the trimmed V and J ends, which lost 0 bases and 4 bases, there was a span of 9 bases. Germline CDR1 SGDLS, CDR2 YYNGEE. This CDR3 region has 14 residues. CDR3 bases: TGTGCCAGCAGCGTAGAACTAGGTTCAGATACGCAGTATTTT. This encodes CASSVELGSDTQYF.

This clone is a singleton in its sample. The J gene is TRBJ2-3, the V gene TRBV9; weak D call: TRBD2 (5 bases). CDR1 is SGDLS, CDR2 YYNGEE, per germline. The CDR3 spans 13 residues. V lost 4 bases and J lost 6, with 12 bases in between. The CDR3 loop is CASSPGIWDTQYF. Written as DNA, the CDR3 is TGTGCCAGCAGCCCGGGGATCTGGGATACGCAGTATTTT.

The J gene is TRBJ2-1, the V gene TRBV7-6; weak D call: TRBD2 (6 bases). Trimming shortened V by 0 bases and J by 11 bases, and 17 bases separated the two germline ends. The CDR3 consists of 15 residues. Germline assignment: CDR1 SGHVS and CDR2 FNYEAQ. CDR3 amino acids: CASSLARPPSAQQFF. The CDR3 nucleotides are TGTGCCAGCAGCTTAGCCCGCCCCCCTAGCGCACAGCAGTTCTTC.